This T cell receptor (beta chain) appears in the sequencing data of a study of molecular identifiers for immune sequencing clone quantification. Study observations and caveats: Clonotypes topping 20 RNA copies carried over 97% of effector molecules but under 1% of naive ones.

Both previously described methods and listed TCR primers were employed to make bulk TCR libraries. Using its own MiXCR run on the PCR reads, TCRdb lists one record per CDR3 protein. The repertoire holds over 300,000 distinct CDR3 sequences, with 24% as singletons. With 3 bases removed from V and 6 bases from J, the gap between germline ends came to 9 bases. In germline, CDR1 is MDHEN, CDR2 SYDVKM. This CDR3 spans 13 amino acids. As for this clonotype: Its target is unknown.

This receptor was obtained from a human donor in good health. Some libraries in this study had Jurkat cell RNA spiked in. The rearrangement links TRBV28 to TRBJ2-1; TRBD2 is a possible D gene (5 bases). The sample was naive CD8+ T cells from blood, with Jurkat cell RNA spiked in. Noted subset: FACS-sorted CD8+CD4-CCR7+CD45RA+ naive T cells. CDR3 loop: CASSFRRGNEQFF. The CDR3 DNA reads as TGTGCCAGCAGTTTCCGACGGGGCAATGAGCAGTTCTTC.